Shown below are 2 T cell receptor beta chains from a single sample sequenced in a study of blood T cell repertoires in COVID-19 (dated by TCRdb to 2018 to 2021). Library preparation employed the immunoSEQ multiplex PCR assay. In its TCRdb copy, this immuneACCESS table keeps in-frame sequences only and misses some clones. Where compared with another copy, unresolved V genes explain less than half of these, and the others have no known cause. The sample data list about 250,000 clones, and 85% to 90% of these were observed just once. 15% of the sample rests with the top ten. Specimen: PBMCs or T cells enriched from blood (not recorded which). These receptor sequences come from a young man who had recovered from COVID-19.

J is TRBJ2-2 and V is TRBV9, with D perhaps TRBD2 (5 bases). V was clipped by 3 bases and J by 5 bases, with 14 bases between them. The CDR3 is 15 residues long. Per germline, CDR1 SGDLS and CDR2 YYNGEE. The CDR3 DNA sequence: TGTGCCAGCAGCGCGTTATCAAGAGGGACCGGGGAGCTGTTTTTT. Its protein is CASSALSRGTGELFF.

This chain uses TRBV3-1 (or the pseudogene TRBV3-2) with TRBJ1-2, with D perhaps TRBD1 (6 bases). The V gene's germline CDR1 is LGHDT and CDR2 YNNKEL (reference sequence). The V and J ends lost 8 bases and 3 bases respectively, with 16 bases between them. The CDR3 runs 14 residues. DNA for the CDR3: TGTGCCAGCGCCGGTGAGGGGGATGACTATGGCTACACCTTC. This codes for CASAGEGDDYGYTF.